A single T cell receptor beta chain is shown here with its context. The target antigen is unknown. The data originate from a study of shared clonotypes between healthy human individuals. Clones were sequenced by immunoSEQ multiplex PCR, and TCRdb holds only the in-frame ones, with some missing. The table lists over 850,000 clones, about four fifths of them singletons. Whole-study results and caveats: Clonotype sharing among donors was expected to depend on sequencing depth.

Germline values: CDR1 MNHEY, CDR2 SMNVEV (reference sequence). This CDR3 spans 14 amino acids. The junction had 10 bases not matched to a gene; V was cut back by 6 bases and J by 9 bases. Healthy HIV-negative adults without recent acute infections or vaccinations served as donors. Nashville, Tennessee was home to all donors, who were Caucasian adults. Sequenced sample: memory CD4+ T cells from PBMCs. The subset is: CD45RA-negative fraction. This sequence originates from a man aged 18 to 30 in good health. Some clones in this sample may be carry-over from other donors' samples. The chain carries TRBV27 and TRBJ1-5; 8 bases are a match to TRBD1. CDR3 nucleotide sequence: TGTGCCAGCAGCTCGGCAGGGGGCCGCGGGCCCCAGCATTTT. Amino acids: CASSSAGGRGPQHF.